This T cell receptor beta chain was recorded in a study of cytomegalovirus exposure and HLA in healthy donors. Study-wide results and limits: Associated with HLA alleles at 0.05 false discovery rate in a later analysis were 16,951 TCR beta sequences.

Researchers ran the PCR with 60 Vbeta and 13 Jbeta primers. Here immunoSEQ multiplex PCR was the method, and the copy in TCRdb shows in-frame clones only, minus some. Of 24,000 or so clones listed, 79% were seen once; the top ten hold 3.5% to 5.5%. Germline-derived CDR1 and CDR2 are SGDLS and YYNGEE. CDR3 length: 18 residues. Trimming at V came to 4 bases and at J to 2 bases, leaving 10 bases not matched to a gene. Comments on this clone: The antigen is undetermined.

The TCR comes from a male donor in good health and CMV-seronegative. The chain uses TRBV9 and TRBJ2-6; 9 bases are a match to TRBD2. Sequencing was performed on PBMCs. The CDR3 loop reads CASSKKRGAGTGANVLTF. In nucleotides, the CDR3 is TGTGCCAGCAGCAAAAAGCGGGGGGCCGGAACTGGGGCCAACGTCCTGACTTTC.